These T cell receptor beta chains were read from a single sample in a study of blood T cell repertoires in COVID-19. The data were produced by immunoSEQ multiplex PCR, yet TCRdb's version contains in-frame clones alone and is incomplete. The sample lists around 60,000 clones; 85% to 90% were seen once. Sequences were obtained from peripheral blood. Every receptor here comes from a human donor in a cohort sampled during active COVID-19. The CDR3 runs from the conserved cysteine through the conserved F or W.

v_call	cdr3_length	cdr3_aa
TRBV7-9	14	CASSSQRVLEDAFF
TRBV6-2/TRBV6-3	15	CASSYIPLSNQPQHF
TRBV6-5	15	CASSYGLKRASPLHF
TRBV10-1	21	CASSEPRLVGRDHLSTDTQYF
TRBV9	15	CASSVKEGGQETQYF
TRBV9	16	CASSFLAGGVYNEQFF
TRBV9	15	CASSATGTLGTEAFF
TRBV27	16	CASSLSWMTSTDTQYF
TRBV12-3/TRBV12-4	13	CASSLEANTEAFF
TRBV9	16	CASSPQQSSGANVLTF
TRBV4-3	17	CASSQDPVAGGIGELFF
TRBV6-4	14	CASSDGQDTGELFF
TRBV2	16	CASNGALEKGRETQYF
TRBV13	14	CATTLGTGTYGYTF
TRBV6-4	18	CASSDPTPRTGGTYEQYF
TRBV2	14	CASSERQFQSPLHF
TRBV12-3/TRBV12-4	13	CASSFGGSGTQYF
TRBV2	16	CASRKGGTGLHQPQHF
TRBV7-8	17	CASSLGGTGGPGNTIYF
TRBV19	13	CATWDRNSYEQYF
TRBV18	14	CASSPPPEGETQYF
TRBV6-5	13	CASSYTQGYEQYF
TRBV14	14	CASSYGQIVYEQYF
TRBV5-5	14	CASSLGSGGYEQYF
TRBV4-2	14	CASSQDLGRYEQYF
TRBV27	14	CASSLYRDSEPQHF
TRBV28	14	CASTSSGRTYEQYF
TRBV12-5	20	CASGLGFSGTGDRSYNEQFF
TRBV5-4	10	CASSGQVLTF
TRBV4-3	16	CASSPTRGLRNYGYTF
TRBV4-1	15	CASSQETGRTYEQYF
TRBV7-9	12	CASRQGNQPQHF
TRBV27	18	CASSLGQGRVFLTDTQYF
TRBV7-9	13	CARYRGLNTEAFF
TRBV7-2	14	CASSNQRGAYEQYF
TRBV21-1	14	CASSKHAGPSCYTF
TRBV5-1	14	CASSLAERFHEQYF
TRBV24-1	17	CATSDLQGGRSGETQYF
TRBV30	15	CAWTSLGVWEGELFF
TRBV7-3	15	CASSLTGGWNTEAFF
TRBV6-1	15	CASSEGHSGGNTIYF
TRBV27	11	CASSPGGEQFF
TRBV7-9	14	CASTSLQGWGEQYF
TRBV6-5	16	CASSSQGFSYNSPLHF
TRBV27	13	CASSLTLLAEQYF
TRBV6-1	14	CASSEFQGLREQYF
TRBV30	14	CAWQTGVSNQPQHF
TRBV19	16	CASTTLLLNGRRGYTF
TRBV28	14	CASSSSDMNTEAFF
TRBV19	14	CASGEQGGYYEQYF
TRBV14	13	CASSQGGNSPLHF
TRBV11-1	14	CASSRRDFDSPLHF